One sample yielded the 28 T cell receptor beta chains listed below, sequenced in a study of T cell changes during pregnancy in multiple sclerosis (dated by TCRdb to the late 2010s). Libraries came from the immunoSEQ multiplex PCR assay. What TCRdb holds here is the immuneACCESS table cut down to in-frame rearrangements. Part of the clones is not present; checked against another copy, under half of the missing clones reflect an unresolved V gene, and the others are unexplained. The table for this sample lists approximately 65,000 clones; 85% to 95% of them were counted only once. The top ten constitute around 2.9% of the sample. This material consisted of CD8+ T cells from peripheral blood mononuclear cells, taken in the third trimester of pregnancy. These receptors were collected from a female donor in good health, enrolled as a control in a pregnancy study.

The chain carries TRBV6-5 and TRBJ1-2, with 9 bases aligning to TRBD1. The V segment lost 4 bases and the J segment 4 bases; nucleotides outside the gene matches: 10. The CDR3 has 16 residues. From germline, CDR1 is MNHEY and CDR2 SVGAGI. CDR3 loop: CASSLGQGSIIYGYTF. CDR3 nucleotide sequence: TGTGCCAGCAGTTTGGGACAGGGAAGTATTATCTATGGCTACACCTTC.

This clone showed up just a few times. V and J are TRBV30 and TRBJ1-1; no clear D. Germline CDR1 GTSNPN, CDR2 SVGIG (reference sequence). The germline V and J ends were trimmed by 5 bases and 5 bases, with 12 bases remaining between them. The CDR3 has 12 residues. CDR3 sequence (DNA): TGTGCCTGGGGGCGGGCAAGAACTGAAGCTTTCTTT. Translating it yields CAWGRARTEAFF.

The CDR3 spells CASSTGQSNQPQHF. CDR3 sequence (DNA): TGTGCCAGCAGTACCGGACAGAGCAATCAGCCCCAGCATTTT. V and J are TRBV9 and TRBJ1-5, with a weak D call TRBD1 (6 bases). CDR3 length equals 14 residues. V lost 5 bases and J lost 1, with 10 bases in between. In germline, CDR1 is SGDLS, CDR2 YYNGEE.

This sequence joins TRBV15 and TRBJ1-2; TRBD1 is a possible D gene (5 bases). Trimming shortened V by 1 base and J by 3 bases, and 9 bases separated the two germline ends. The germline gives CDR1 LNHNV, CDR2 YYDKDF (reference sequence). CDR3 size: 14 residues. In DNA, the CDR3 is TGTGCCACCAGCAGAGTGGGGGAGGACTATGGCTACACCTTC. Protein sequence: CATSRVGEDYGYTF. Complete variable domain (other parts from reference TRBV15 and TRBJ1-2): DAMVIQNPRYQVTQFGKPVTLSCSQTLNHNVMYWYQQKSSQAPKLLFHYYDKDFNNEADTPDNFQSRRPNTSFCFLDIRSPGLGDTAMYLCATSRVGEDYGYTFGSGTRLTVV.

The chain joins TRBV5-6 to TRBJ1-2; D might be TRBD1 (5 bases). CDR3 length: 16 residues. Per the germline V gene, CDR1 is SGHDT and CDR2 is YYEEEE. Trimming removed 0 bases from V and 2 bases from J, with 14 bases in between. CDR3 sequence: CASSLEAGPLNYGYTF. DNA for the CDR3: TGTGCCAGCAGCTTGGAAGCGGGACCGCTAAACTATGGCTACACCTTC.

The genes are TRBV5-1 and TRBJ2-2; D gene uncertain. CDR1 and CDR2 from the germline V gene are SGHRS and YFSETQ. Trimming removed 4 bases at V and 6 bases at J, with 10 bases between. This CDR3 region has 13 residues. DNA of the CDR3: TGCGCCAGCAGCGTCGCCTATCCCGGGGAGCTGTTTTTT. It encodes CASSVAYPGELFF.

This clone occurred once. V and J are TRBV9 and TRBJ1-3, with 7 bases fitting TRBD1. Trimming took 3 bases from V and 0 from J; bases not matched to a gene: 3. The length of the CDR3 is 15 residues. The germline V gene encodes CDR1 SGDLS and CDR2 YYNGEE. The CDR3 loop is CASSAGTASGNTIYF. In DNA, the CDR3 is TGTGCCAGCAGCGCCGGGACAGCCTCTGGAAACACCATATATTTT. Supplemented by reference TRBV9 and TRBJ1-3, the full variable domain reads DSGVTQTPKHLITATGQRVTLRCSPRSGDLSVYWYQQSLDQGLQFLIQYYNGEERAKGNILERFSAQQFPDLHSELNLSSLELGDSALYFCASSAGTASGNTIYFGEGSWLTVV.

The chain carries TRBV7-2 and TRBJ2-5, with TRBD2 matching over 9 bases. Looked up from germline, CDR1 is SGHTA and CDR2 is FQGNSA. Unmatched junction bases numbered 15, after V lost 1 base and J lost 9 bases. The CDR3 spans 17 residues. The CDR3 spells CASSLVGAGGPREAQYF. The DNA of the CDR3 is TGTGCCAGCAGCTTAGTCGGGGCGGGGGGGCCTAGGGAGGCCCAGTACTTC.

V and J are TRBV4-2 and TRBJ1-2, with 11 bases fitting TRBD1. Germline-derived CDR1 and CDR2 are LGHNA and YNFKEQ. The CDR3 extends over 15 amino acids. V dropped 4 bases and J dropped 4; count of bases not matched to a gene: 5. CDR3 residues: CASSPGQGAGYGYTF. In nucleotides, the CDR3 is TGTGCCAGCAGCCCCGGACAGGGGGCTGGCTATGGCTACACCTTC.

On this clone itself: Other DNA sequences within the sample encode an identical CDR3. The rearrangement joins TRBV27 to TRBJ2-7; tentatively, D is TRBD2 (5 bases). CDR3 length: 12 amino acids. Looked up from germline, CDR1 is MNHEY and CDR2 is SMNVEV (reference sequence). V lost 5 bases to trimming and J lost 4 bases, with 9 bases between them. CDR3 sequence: CASSPGGYEQYF. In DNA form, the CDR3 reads TGTGCCAGCAGTCCGGGCGGGTACGAGCAGTACTTC.

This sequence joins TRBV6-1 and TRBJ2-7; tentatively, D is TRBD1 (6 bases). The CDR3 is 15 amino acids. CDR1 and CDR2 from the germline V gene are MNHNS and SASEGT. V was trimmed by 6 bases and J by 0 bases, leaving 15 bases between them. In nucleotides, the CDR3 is TGTGCCAGCAGCGCCCGGGACATGAGCTCCTACGAGCAGTACTTC. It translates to CASSARDMSSYEQYF.

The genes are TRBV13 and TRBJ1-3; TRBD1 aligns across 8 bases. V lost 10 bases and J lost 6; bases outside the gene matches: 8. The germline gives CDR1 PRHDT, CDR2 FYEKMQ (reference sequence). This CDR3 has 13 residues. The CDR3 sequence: CATKQGAENTIYF. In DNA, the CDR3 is TGTGCCACGAAGCAGGGGGCGGAAAACACCATATATTTT. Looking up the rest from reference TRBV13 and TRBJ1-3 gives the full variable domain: AAGVIQSPRHLIKEKRETATLKCYPIPRHDTVYWYQQGPGQDPQFLISFYEKMQSDKGSIPDRFSAQQFSDYHSELNMSSLELGDSALYFCATKQGAENTIYFGEGSWLTVV.

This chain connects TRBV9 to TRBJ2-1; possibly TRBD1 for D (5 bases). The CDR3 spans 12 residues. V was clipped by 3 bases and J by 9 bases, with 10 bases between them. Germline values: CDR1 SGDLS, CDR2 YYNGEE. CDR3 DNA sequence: TGTGCCAGCAGCGGTTCCAGGGTTGAGCAGTTCTTC. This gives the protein CASSGSRVEQFF.

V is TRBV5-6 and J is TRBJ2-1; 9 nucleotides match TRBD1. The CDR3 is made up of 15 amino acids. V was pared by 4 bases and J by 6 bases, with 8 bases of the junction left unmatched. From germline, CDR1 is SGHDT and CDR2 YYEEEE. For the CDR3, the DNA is TGTGCCAGCAGCGACGGGACAGGGATTTTCAATGAGCAGTTCTTC. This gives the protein CASSDGTGIFNEQFF.

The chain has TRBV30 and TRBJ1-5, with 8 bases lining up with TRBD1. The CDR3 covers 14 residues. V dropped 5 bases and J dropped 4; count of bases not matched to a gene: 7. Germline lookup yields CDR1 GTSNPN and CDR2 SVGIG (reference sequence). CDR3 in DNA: TGTGCCTGGTCCCCCGGGACAGGAAATCAGCCCCAGCATTTT. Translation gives CAWSPGTGNQPQHF.

The CDR3 nucleotides are TGTGCCAGCAGCTCTCCGTTTTCCGGGACAGGGGCCGAAAAACTGTTTTTT. Translation gives CASSSPFSGTGAEKLFF. J is TRBJ1-4 and V is TRBV7-9; 10 nucleotides line up with TRBD1. Germline V gene sequence: CDR1 SEHNR, CDR2 FQNEAQ (reference sequence). V was pared by 4 bases and J by 8 bases, with 13 bases of the junction left unmatched. This CDR3 comprises 17 residues.

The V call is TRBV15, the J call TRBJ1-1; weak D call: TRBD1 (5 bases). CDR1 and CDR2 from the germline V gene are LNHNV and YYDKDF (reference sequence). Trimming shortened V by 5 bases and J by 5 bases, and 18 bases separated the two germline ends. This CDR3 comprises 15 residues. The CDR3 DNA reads TGTGCCACCAGCCTGATTGGGACGGGGGGGACTGAAGCTTTCTTT. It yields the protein CATSLIGTGGTEAFF.

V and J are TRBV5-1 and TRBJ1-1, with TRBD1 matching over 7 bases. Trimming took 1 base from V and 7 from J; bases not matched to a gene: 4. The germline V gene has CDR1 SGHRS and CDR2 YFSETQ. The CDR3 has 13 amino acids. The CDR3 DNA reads TGCGCCAGCAGCTTGTTTTGGGACAGTGAAGCTTTCTTT. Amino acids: CASSLFWDSEAFF.

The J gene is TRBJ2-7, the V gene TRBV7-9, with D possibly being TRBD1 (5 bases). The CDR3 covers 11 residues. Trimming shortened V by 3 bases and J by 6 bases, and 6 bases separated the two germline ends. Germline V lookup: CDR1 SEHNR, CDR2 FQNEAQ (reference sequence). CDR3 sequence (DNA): TGTGCCAGCAGCTTCAGGGTCGAGCAGTACTTC. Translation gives CASSFRVEQYF.

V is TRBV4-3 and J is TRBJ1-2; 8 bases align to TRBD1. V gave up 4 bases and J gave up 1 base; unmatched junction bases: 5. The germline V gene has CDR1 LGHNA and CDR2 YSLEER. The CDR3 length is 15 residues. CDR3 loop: CASSPGTGLNYGYTF. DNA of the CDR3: TGCGCCAGCAGCCCCGGGACAGGCCTTAACTATGGCTACACCTTC.

The CDR3 coding sequence is TGTGCCAGCAGGGAGGGTCTGCGAGACATCAGATCTTTTACCTACGAGCAGTACTTC. This encodes CASREGLRDIRSFTYEQYF. The V gene is TRBV5-6, the J gene TRBJ2-7; a weak D match, TRBD2 (6 bases). The CDR3 runs 19 residues. V lost 5 bases, J lost 2 bases, and 29 bases lay in between. Germline loops: CDR1 SGHDT, CDR2 YYEEEE.

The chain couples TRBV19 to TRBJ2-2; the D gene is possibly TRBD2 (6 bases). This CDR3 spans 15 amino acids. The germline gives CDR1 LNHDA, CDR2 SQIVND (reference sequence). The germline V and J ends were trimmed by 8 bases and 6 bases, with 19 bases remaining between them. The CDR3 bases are TGTGCCAGTCTGAGCCGGGACTTGGGGGCCGGGGAGCTGTTTTTT. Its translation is CASLSRDLGAGELFF.

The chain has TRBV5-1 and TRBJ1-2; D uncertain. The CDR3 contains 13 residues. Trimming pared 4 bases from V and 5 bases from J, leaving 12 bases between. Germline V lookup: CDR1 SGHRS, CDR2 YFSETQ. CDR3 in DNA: TGCGCCAGCAGCGGTCCGGACTCGTATGGCTACACCTTC. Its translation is CASSGPDSYGYTF.

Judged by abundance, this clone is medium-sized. CDR3 sequence: CAFQGLNEKLFF. In DNA, the CDR3 is TGTGCCTTCCAGGGCCTTAATGAAAAACTGTTTTTT. The J gene is TRBJ1-4, the V gene TRBV5-4; TRBD1 might be the D (5 bases). In germline, CDR1 is SGHNT, CDR2 YYREEE (reference sequence). This CDR3 has 12 amino acids. Trimming removed 10 bases from V and 4 bases from J, with 11 bases in between. The full variable domain, with the rest looked up from reference TRBV5-4 and TRBJ1-4, is ETGVTQSPTHLIKTRGQQVTLRCSSQSGHNTVSWYQQALGQGPQFIFQYYREEENGRGNFPPRFSGLQFPNYSSELNVNALELDDSALYLCAFQGLNEKLFFGSGTQLSVL.

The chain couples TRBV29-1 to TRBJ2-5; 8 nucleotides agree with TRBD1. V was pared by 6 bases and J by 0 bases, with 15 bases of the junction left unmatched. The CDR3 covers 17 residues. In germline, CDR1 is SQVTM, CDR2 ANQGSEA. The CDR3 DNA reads TGCAGCGTCCCCGGTCTTCAGGACAGGGAGTACCAAGAGACCCAGTACTTC. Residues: CSVPGLQDREYQETQYF.

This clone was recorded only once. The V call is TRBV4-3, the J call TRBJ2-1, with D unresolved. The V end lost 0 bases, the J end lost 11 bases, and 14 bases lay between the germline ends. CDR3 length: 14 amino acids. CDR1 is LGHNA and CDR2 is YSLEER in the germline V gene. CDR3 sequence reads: CASSQDRSGFKQFF. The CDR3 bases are TGCGCCAGCAGCCAAGATAGGAGTGGATTTAAGCAGTTCTTC.

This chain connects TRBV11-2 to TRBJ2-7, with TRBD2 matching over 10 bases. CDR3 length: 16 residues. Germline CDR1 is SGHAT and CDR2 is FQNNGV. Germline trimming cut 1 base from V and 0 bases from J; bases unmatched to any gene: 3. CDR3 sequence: CASSLVLAGASYEQYF. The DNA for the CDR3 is TGTGCCAGCAGCTTAGTTCTAGCGGGGGCCTCCTACGAGCAGTACTTC.

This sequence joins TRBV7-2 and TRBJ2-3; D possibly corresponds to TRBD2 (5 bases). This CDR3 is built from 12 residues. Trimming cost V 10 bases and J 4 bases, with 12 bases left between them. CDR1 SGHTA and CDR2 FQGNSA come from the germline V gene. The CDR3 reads CATAGWSDTQYF. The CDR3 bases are TGTGCCACCGCGGGTTGGTCAGATACGCAGTATTTT.